The 20 T cell receptor beta chains below were found in one sample sequenced in a study of OX40 agonist ivuxolimab in advanced cancers. The data were produced by immunoSEQ multiplex PCR, yet TCRdb's version contains in-frame clones alone and is incomplete. Among approximately 60,000 clones listed, roughly 84% were seen once. Sequencing was performed on CD4+ or CD8+ T cells sorted from blood, taken in a trial of the OX40 agonist ivuxolimab. The receptors derive from an adult with an advanced solid tumor such as melanoma, head and neck, liver or kidney cancer.

The V and J genes are TRBV7-5 and TRBJ2-7; TRBD1 is taken as the D call from the table, unchecked against the DNA. TRBV7-5 constitutes a pseudogene. The CDR3 loop spans 13 amino acids. The CDR3 loop is CVRSTGTDYEQYF. CDR3 bases: TGTGTCAGAAGTACCGGGACAGACTACGAGCAGTACTTC.

The chain couples TRBV28 to TRBJ1-2, with no clear D. Germline CDR1 is MDHEN and CDR2 is SYDVKM. Trimming took 5 bases from V and 7 from J, leaving 17 bases between them. The CDR3 runs 14 residues. The CDR3, as DNA: TGTGCCAGCAGTCGAGGCAGGCGTCTCGGTGGCTACACCTTC. It encodes CASSRGRRLGGYTF.

The J gene is TRBJ2-3, the V gene TRBV5-1; 10 nucleotides align to TRBD2. The germline V gene encodes CDR1 SGHRS and CDR2 YFSETQ. CDR3 length: 15 amino acids. The trim removed 4 bases at V and 4 bases at J, leaving 6 bases unmatched. The CDR3 sequence is CASSPSGSPSDTQYF. CDR3 DNA sequence: TGCGCCAGCAGCCCTAGCGGGAGCCCCTCAGATACGCAGTATTTT. Variable domain in full (rest from reference TRBV5-1 and TRBJ2-3): KAGVTQTPRYLIKTRGQQVTLSCSPISGHRSVSWYQQTPGQGLQFLFEYFSETQRNKGNFPGRFSGRQFSNSRSEMNVSTLELGDSALYLCASSPSGSPSDTQYFGPGTRLTVL.

J is TRBJ2-5 and V is TRBV5-6; D remains unclear. CDR3 length equals 16 residues. Looked up from germline, CDR1 is SGHDT and CDR2 is YYEEEE. V was shortened by 1 base and J by 2 bases, with 15 bases between the two germline ends. Here the CDR3 DNA reads TGTGCCAGCAGCTTGAAAGCACTACTCATACAAGAGACCCAGTACTTC. Protein sequence: CASSLKALLIQETQYF.

This chain joins TRBV7-3 and TRBJ2-2; 10 bases agree with TRBD2. The CDR3 runs 17 residues. V dropped 2 bases and J dropped 4; count of bases not matched to a gene: 7. The germline CDR1 and CDR2 sequences are SGHTA and FQGTGA. The CDR3 reads CASSLVAGGRGTGELFF. The CDR3 DNA is TGTGCCAGCAGCTTAGTAGCGGGAGGTCGGGGCACCGGGGAGCTGTTTTTT. Together with reference TRBV7-3 and TRBJ2-2, the CDR3 gives the full variable domain: GAGVSQTPSNKVTEKGKYVELRCDPISGHTALYWYRQSLGQGPEFLIYFQGTGAADDSGLPNDRFFAVRPEGSVSTLKIQRTERGDSAVYLCASSLVAGGRGTGELFFGEGSRLTVL.

CDR3 residues: CASSLDRDETQYF. The CDR3 DNA sequence: TGTGCCAGCAGCTTAGACAGGGATGAGACCCAGTACTTC. The gene calls are TRBV7-9 and TRBJ2-5; perhaps TRBD1 as D (6 bases). V lost 1 base, J lost 5 bases, and 8 bases lay in between. The CDR3 is 13 amino acids. Germline V gives CDR1 SEHNR, CDR2 FQNEAQ (reference sequence).

The rearrangement links TRBV19 to TRBJ2-1; possible D gene TRBD1, 6 bases. Per the germline V gene, CDR1 is LNHDA and CDR2 is SQIVND (reference sequence). V gave up 7 bases and J gave up 4 bases, with 20 bases separating them. The CDR3 runs 16 residues. The CDR3 loop reads CASTTKVGAQYNEQFF. For the CDR3, the DNA is TGTGCCAGTACCACCAAAGTGGGGGCTCAGTACAATGAGCAGTTCTTC.

This clone was seen a single time. The V gene is TRBV27, the J gene TRBJ2-1; 7 bases fit TRBD1. V was pared by 7 bases and J by 4 bases, with 4 bases of the junction left unmatched. Germline-derived CDR1 and CDR2 are MNHEY and SMNVEV (reference sequence). The CDR3 contains 13 residues. In DNA, the CDR3 is TGTGCCAGCACCCCGGGACAGTACAATGAGCAGTTCTTC. Its protein product is CASTPGQYNEQFF.

This rearrangement joins TRBV25-1 to TRBJ1-1; 7 nucleotides line up with TRBD1. This CDR3 contains 16 residues. The V gene's germline CDR1 is MGHDK and CDR2 SYGVNS. V lost 8 bases to trimming and J lost 1 base; unmatched junction nucleotides: 13. The DNA of the CDR3 is TGTGCCAGCCGAGAAGGGGGCTTCTGGGAGAACACTGAAGCTTTCTTT. This sequence encodes CASREGGFWENTEAFF.

V and J are TRBV2 and TRBJ1-6; no clear D. The CDR3 has 13 amino acids. Between the trimmed V and J ends, which lost 6 bases and 8 bases, there was a span of 11 bases. CDR1 SNHLY and CDR2 FYNNEI come from the germline V gene. The CDR3 DNA is TGTGCCAGCAGGGGAAACCATGATTCACCCCTCCACTTT. Its translation is CASRGNHDSPLHF.

This chain links TRBV6-6 with TRBJ2-7, with D unresolved. V was shortened by 0 bases and J by 0 bases, with 9 bases between the two germline ends. The CDR3 contains 15 residues. Germline CDR1 is MNHNY and CDR2 is SVGAGI (reference sequence). The CDR3 protein is CASSYSFLSSYEQYF. CDR3 bases: TGTGCCAGCAGTTACTCGTTTCTTAGCTCCTACGAGCAGTACTTC.

The J gene is TRBJ2-1, the V gene TRBV27; 8 bases agree with TRBD2. CDR1 and CDR2 from the germline V gene are MNHEY and SMNVEV (reference sequence). V lost 5 bases to trimming and J lost 0 bases; unmatched junction nucleotides: 9. The CDR3 has 17 residues. As DNA, the CDR3 is TGTGCCAGCAGTCTTCCCCCCGGGACTAGCTCCTACAATGAGCAGTTCTTC. Its protein is CASSLPPGTSSYNEQFF.

The CDR3 sequence is CSINGRMNTEAFF. The CDR3 DNA follows: TGCAGTATCAACGGGCGCATGAACACTGAAGCTTTCTTT. The rearrangement links TRBV29-1 to TRBJ1-1; D uncertain. The CDR3 spans 13 residues. Germline loops: CDR1 SQVTM, CDR2 ANQGSEA.

This clone has just a few counts. The V and J genes are TRBV6-6 and TRBJ1-4, with D perhaps matching TRBD1 (5 bases). The germline gives CDR1 MNHNY, CDR2 SVGAGI (reference sequence). V dropped 6 bases and J dropped 0 bases, with 14 bases sitting between them. The CDR3 has 16 amino acids. The CDR3 nucleotides are TGTGCCAGCAGCCCCGACAGAACCGCAACTAATGAAAAACTGTTTTTT. Translated, it gives CASSPDRTATNEKLFF.

The CDR3 DNA is TGTGCCAGCAGCTTGGGGACAGTTTTCTACGAGCAGTACTTC. Translated, it gives CASSLGTVFYEQYF. The V call is TRBV11-2, the J call TRBJ2-7; TRBD1 matches 7 bases. This CDR3 has 14 amino acids. Trimming cost V 3 bases and J 3 bases; bases outside gene matches: 5. Looked up from germline, CDR1 is SGHAT and CDR2 is FQNNGV.

Comments on this clone: The sample has other DNA sequences that encode this CDR3 too. In DNA form, the CDR3 reads TGTGCCAGCAGCTTAGGGACTAGCAGAAACAATGAGCAGTTCTTC. Its protein is CASSLGTSRNNEQFF. This chain uses TRBV7-9 with TRBJ2-1, with 8 positions matching TRBD2. This CDR3 is built from 15 residues. CDR1 is SEHNR, CDR2 FQNEAQ, per germline (reference sequence). Trimming took 1 base from V and 5 from J; bases not matched to a gene: 4.

This clone was observed once. This chain links TRBV18 with TRBJ2-3, with D perhaps TRBD1 (6 bases). From germline, CDR1 is KGHSH and CDR2 LQKENI. Trimming took 8 bases from V and 1 from J, leaving 16 bases between them. The CDR3 sequence is 15 residues long. This CDR3 is CASHTQGYGTDTQYF. Written as DNA, the CDR3 is TGTGCCAGCCATACGCAGGGGTACGGCACAGATACGCAGTATTTT.

The chain carries TRBV4-2 and TRBJ1-2, with 7 bases that match TRBD1. CDR1 is LGHNA, CDR2 YNFKEQ, per germline. The CDR3 runs to 15 residues. After removal of 0 bases from V and 7 bases from J, the junction contained 8 bases not matched to a gene. Here the CDR3 reads CASSQDWDSYSGYTF. The CDR3 coding sequence is TGTGCCAGCAGCCAAGATTGGGACAGCTATAGTGGCTACACCTTC.

There are a few counts of this clone. The rearrangement uses TRBV29-1 and TRBJ1-1; D gene uncertain. Germline values: CDR1 SQVTM, CDR2 ANQGSEA. Trimming removed 1 base at V and 0 bases at J, with 9 bases between. The CDR3 extends over 14 amino acids. The CDR3 DNA sequence: TGCAGCGTTGAAGCCGGACCATTGAACACTGAAGCTTTCTTT. Residues: CSVEAGPLNTEAFF.

The rearrangement joins TRBV6-5 to TRBJ2-3; D perhaps matches TRBD2 (5 bases). V gave up 6 bases and J gave up 6 bases, with 13 bases separating them. CDR3 length equals 13 residues. Germline CDR1 is MNHEY and CDR2 is SVGAGI. CDR3: CASRQTSVDTQYF. The CDR3, as DNA: TGTGCCAGCAGGCAAACTAGTGTGGATACGCAGTATTTT.